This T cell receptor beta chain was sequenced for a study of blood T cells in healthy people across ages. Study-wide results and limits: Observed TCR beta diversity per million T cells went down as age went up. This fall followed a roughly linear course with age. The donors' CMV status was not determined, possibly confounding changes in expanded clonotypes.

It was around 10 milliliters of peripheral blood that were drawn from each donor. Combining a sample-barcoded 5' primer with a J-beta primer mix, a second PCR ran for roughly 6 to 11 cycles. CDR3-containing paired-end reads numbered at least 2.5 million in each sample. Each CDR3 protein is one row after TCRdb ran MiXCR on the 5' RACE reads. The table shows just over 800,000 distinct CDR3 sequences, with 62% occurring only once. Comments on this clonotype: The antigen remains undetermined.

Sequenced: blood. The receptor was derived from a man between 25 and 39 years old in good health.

The CDR3 sequence: CASSQDRGQSNEKLFF. The CDR3 DNA sequence: TGCGCCAGCAGCCAAGATCGGGGGCAGAGTAATGAAAAACTGTTTTTT. This chain connects TRBV4-3 to TRBJ1-4; D may be TRBD1 (6 bases). This CDR3 spans 16 amino acids. CDR1 is LGHNA, CDR2 YSLEER, per germline. Trimming shortened V by 0 bases and J by 4 bases, and 12 bases separated the two germline ends.